This T cell receptor (beta chain) was captured in a study of T cell responses to AZD1222 COVID-19 vaccine. General observations from the study: A mostly white British donor set with more females was recruited, and clonal diversity was possibly underestimated.

In regard to this clone: Its antigen remains unidentified.

Trimming left V 4 bases short and J 1 base short, with 10 bases between. The germline V gene encodes CDR1 MNHEY and CDR2 SVGEGT. CDR3 size: 15 residues. Profiled with immunoSEQ multiplex PCR; TCRdb holds only in-frame clones, not every one. The profile shows 95,000 to 150,000 clones, 88% of them singletons. The chain carries TRBV6-2 or TRBV6-3 and TRBJ2-2; TRBD1 might be the D (7 bases). The TCR comes from an adult in good health. The sample consisted of peripheral blood, taken on day 0 of AZD1222 vaccination. CDR3 coding DNA: TGTGCCAGCAGTTCGGGGGACAGGAACACCGGGGAGCTGTTTTTT. Its protein product is CASSSGDRNTGELFF.